This entry describes one T cell receptor (beta chain). This CDR3 has 15 amino acids. V dropped 3 bases and J dropped 4; count of bases not matched to a gene: 5. The germline V gene has CDR1 SGHKS and CDR2 YYEKEE (reference sequence). Original handling: Filtering differed since immunoSEQ provided only junctions, with no quality scores. Only in-frame clones appear in the TCRdb table, and some are missing; sequencing was by immunoSEQ multiplex PCR. V, J and clone size are those of that table, while D and trimming were read from the DNA. This table holds millions of clones, approximately 92% found once. The sample is drawn from a study of shared clonotypes between healthy human individuals.

Sample: naive CD4+ T cells sorted from blood. Specified subset: CD45RA+ positively selected. This TCR derives from a young man in good health. J is TRBJ2-1 and V is TRBV5-5, with 9 bases that match TRBD2. The CDR3 region has the DNA TGTGCCAGCAGCTCTCTAGCGGGAATGTACAATGAGCAGTTCTTC. This codes for CASSSLAGMYNEQFF.